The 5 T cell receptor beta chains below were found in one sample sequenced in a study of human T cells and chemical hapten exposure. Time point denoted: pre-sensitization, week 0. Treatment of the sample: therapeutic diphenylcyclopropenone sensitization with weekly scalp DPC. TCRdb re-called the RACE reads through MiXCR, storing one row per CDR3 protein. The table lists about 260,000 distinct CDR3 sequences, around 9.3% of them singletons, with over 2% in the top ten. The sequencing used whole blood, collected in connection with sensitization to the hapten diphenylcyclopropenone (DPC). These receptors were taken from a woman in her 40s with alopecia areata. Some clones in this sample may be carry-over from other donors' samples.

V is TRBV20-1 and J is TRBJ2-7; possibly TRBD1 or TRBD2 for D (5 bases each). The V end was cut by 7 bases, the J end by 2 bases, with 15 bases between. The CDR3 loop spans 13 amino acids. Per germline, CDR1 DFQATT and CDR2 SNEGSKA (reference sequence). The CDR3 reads CSVTGTATYEQYF. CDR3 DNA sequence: TGCAGTGTTACCGGGACCGCGACCTACGAGCAGTACTTC.

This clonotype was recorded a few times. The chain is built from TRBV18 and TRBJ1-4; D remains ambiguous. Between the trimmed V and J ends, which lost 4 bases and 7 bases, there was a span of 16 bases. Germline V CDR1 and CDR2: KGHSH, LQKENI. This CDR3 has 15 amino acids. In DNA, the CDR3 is TGTGCCAGCTCACTAACCCGGGTAGAGGGTGAAAAACTGTTTTTT. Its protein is CASSLTRVEGEKLFF.

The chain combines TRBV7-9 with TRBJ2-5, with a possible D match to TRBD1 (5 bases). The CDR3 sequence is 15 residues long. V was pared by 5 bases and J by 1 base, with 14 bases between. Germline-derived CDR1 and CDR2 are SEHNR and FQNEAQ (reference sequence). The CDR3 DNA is TGTGCCAGCAGCACCCATGGGGCTACCCAAGAGACCCAGTACTTC. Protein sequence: CASSTHGATQETQYF.

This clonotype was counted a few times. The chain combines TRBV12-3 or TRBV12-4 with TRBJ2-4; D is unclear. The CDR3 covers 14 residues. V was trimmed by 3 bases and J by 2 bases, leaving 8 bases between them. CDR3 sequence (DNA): TGTGCCAGCAGTTTTAGGTCGACCAAAAACATTCAGTACTTC. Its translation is CASSFRSTKNIQYF.

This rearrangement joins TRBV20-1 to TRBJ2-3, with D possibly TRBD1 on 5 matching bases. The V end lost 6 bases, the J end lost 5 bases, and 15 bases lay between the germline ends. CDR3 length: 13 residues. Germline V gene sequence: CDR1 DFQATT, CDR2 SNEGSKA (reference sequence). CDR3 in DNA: TGCAGTGCCTCCTGGACCAGGGAAGATACGCAGTATTTT. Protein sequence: CSASWTREDTQYF.